Presented here are 2 T cell receptor beta chains from one specimen sequenced in a study of CD8 T cells in ankylosing spondylitis. These receptors have no known antigen. Whole-study results and caveats: Seven to nine highly homologous variants formed a TCR beta motif that appeared characteristic of ankylosing spondylitis blood.

TCRdb analysed the 5' RACE reads with MiXCR anew, one entry per CDR3 protein. The sample records 650,000 to 800,000 distinct CDR3 sequences, around a fifth being singletons. Sequencing was performed on blood, either unsorted or a sorted T cell fraction (not recorded which). The origin of the receptors is a male donor with ankylosing spondylitis.

The chain carries TRBV28 and TRBJ2-1, with TRBD2 matching 8 bases. Germline V gene lookup returns CDR1 MDHEN and CDR2 SYDVKM. There are 16 residues in the CDR3. The junction had 8 bases not matched to a gene; V was cut back by 5 bases and J by 2 bases. CDR3 region: CASSPLAVSTYNEQFF. CDR3 in DNA: TGTGCCAGCAGTCCACTAGCGGTCTCTACCTACAATGAGCAGTTCTTC.

The V call is TRBV19, the J call TRBJ2-1, with D hard to call. CDR3 length: 13 residues. V gave up 3 bases and J gave up 4 bases, with 7 bases separating them. Germline CDR1 is LNHDA and CDR2 is SQIVND (reference sequence). The CDR3 DNA sequence: TGTGCCAGTAGTATCTATAAGTACAATGAGCAGTTCTTC. This translates into CASSIYKYNEQFF.